This TCR beta chain was sequenced during a study of T-cell memory formation after mild COVID-19. The overall study: TCR clustering was largely donor specific. Points from the study as a whole: Researchers report contracting CD4+ clones mostly in CM and EM, with CD8+ clones in EMRA. Researchers could not confirm that second-wave clones peaking on day 37 targeted SARS-CoV-2. Pre-infection memory showed some responding clones, and this suggested that cross-reactive memory joined.

TCRdb reprocessed the 5' RACE reads via MiXCR and lists one record per CDR3 protein. This sample carries 45,000 to 55,000 distinct CDR3 sequences, 7% to 8% of them seen once, and the ten largest clones take 1.4%. With 1 base removed from V and 5 bases from J, the gap between germline ends came to 12 bases. The CDR3 runs to 14 residues. The germline CDR1 and CDR2 sequences are SGHVS and FQNEAQ. Many counts were recorded for this clonotype. The antigen is unknown. Sequencing was performed on PBMCs or a T cell subset sorted from them (not recorded which). The clonotype comes from a man between 18 and 29 years old who had mild COVID-19 (a few samples of this study predate the infection). Cell type and time point are not known. J is TRBJ2-7 and V is TRBV7-8; D is unclear. The CDR3 reads CASSLVLASHEQYF. For the CDR3, the DNA is TGTGCCAGCAGCTTAGTATTAGCTTCTCACGAGCAGTACTTC.